This T cell receptor (beta chain) was recorded in a study of T-cell reconstitution after alpha-beta-depleted transplantation in children. Concerning this clonotype itself: Antigen: not known.

V gave up 0 bases and J gave up 1 base, with 9 bases separating them. There are 15 residues in the CDR3. Germline values: CDR1 DFQATT, CDR2 SNEGSKA (reference sequence). Study outcomes and limitations: The main origin of T-cell counts and diversity one year after transplant was newly produced T cells.

During its preparation, the TCRbeta library received unique molecular identifiers. In TCRdb, the PCR reads were re-called with MiXCR into one record per CDR3 protein. The table lists roughly 500,000 distinct CDR3 sequences, approximately 10% of them singletons. The V call is TRBV20-1, the J call TRBJ2-2, with a weak D call TRBD1 (5 bases). The material sequenced was PBMCs, taken before TCRalphabeta/CD19-depleted stem cell transplant. The clonotype comes from a child aged 2 to 10 with inherited bone marrow failure, due to receive a stem cell transplant. The CDR3 protein is CSARDHRLNTGELFF. In nucleotides, the CDR3 is TGCAGTGCTAGAGATCACAGGCTGAACACCGGGGAGCTGTTTTTT.